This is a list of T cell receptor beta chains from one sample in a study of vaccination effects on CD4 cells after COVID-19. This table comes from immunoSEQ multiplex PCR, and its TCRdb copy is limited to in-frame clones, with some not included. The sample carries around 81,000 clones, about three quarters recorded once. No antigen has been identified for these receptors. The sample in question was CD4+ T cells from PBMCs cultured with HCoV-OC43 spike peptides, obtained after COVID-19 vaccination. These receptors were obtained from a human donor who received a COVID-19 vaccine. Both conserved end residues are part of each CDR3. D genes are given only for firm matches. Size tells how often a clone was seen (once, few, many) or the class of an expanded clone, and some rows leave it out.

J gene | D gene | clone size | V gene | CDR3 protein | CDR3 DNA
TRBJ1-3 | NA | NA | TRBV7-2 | CASSATGYSGNTIYF | TGTGCCAGCAGCGCTACAGGGTATAGTGGAAACACCATATATTTT
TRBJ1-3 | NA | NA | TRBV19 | CASSRGRSGNTIYF | TGTGCCAGTAGTAGAGGGCGCTCTGGAAACACCATATATTTT
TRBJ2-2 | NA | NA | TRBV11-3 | CASSSQGPNTGELFF | TGTGCCAGCAGCTCACAGGGTCCCAACACCGGGGAGCTGTTTTTT
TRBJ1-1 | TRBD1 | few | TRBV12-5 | CASGLLEQGDTEAFF | TGTGCTAGTGGTTTGTTAGAACAGGGGGACACTGAAGCTTTCTTT
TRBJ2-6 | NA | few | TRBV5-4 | CASSPGISGANVLTF | TGTGCCAGCAGTCCTGGGATCTCTGGGGCCAACGTCCTGACTTTC
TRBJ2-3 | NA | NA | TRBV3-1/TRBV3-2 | CASSHSDTQYF | TGTGCCAGCAGCCATTCAGATACGCAGTATTTT
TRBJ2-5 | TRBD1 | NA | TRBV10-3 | CAISEQGGRETQYF | TGTGCCATCAGTGAACAGGGGGGTAGGGAGACCCAGTACTTC
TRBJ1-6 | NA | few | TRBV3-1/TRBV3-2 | CASSQDVLRMGGGGPPLHF | TGTGCCAGCAGCCAAGATGTACTTAGGATGGGAGGAGGAGGACCACCCCTCCACTTT
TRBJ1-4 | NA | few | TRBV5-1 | CASSPDGAVREKLFF | TGCGCCAGCAGCCCGGATGGAGCGGTGAGGGAAAAACTGTTTTTT
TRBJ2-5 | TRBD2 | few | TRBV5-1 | CASSLLAGSQETQYF | TGCGCCAGCAGCTTGCTAGCGGGGAGTCAAGAGACCCAGTACTTC
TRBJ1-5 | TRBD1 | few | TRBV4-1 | CASSRNRDSHQPQHF | TGCGCCAGCAGCCGCAACCGGGACAGCCATCAGCCCCAGCATTTT
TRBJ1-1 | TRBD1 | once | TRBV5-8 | CASPNAPGQENTEAFF | TGTGCCAGCCCTAACGCCCCCGGACAGGAGAACACTGAAGCTTTCTTT
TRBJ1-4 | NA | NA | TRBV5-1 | CASSQGSTNEKLFF | TGCGCCAGCAGCCAGGGCTCGACTAATGAAAAACTGTTTTTT
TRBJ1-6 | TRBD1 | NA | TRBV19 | CASSGQGEWSPLHF | TGTGCCAGTAGCGGACAGGGGGAGTGGTCACCCCTCCACTTT
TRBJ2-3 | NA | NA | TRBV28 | CASSLLGGLGTDTQYF | TGTGCCAGCAGTTTATTGGGGGGGCTCGGCACAGATACGCAGTATTTT
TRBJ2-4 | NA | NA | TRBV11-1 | CASSPNGQSLENIQYF | TGTGCCAGCAGCCCGAACGGACAGTCTTTGGAAAACATTCAGTACTTC
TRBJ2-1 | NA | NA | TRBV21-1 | CASSNLITGGGGWYNEQFF | TGTGCCAGCAGCAACTTAATAACAGGGGGCGGTGGGTGGTACAATGAGCAGTTCTTC
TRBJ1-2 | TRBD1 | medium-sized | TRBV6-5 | CASSYLDRGPFYGYTF | TGTGCCAGCAGTTACTTGGACAGGGGCCCCTTCTATGGCTACACCTTC
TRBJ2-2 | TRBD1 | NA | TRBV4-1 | CASSQVSSGTANTGELFF | TGCGCCAGCAGCCAAGTAAGTTCCGGGACAGCGAACACCGGGGAGCTGTTTTTT
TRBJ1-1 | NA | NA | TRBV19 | CASSARPGHNTEAFF | TGTGCCAGTTCCGCTCGACCGGGACACAACACTGAAGCTTTCTTT
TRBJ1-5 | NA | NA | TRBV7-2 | CASSPRLGLRFNNQPQHF | TGTGCCAGCAGTCCACGGCTAGGACTGCGATTTAACAATCAGCCCCAGCATTTT
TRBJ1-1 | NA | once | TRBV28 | CASSLMGEDTEAFF | TGTGCCAGCAGTTTAATGGGGGAGGACACTGAAGCTTTCTTT
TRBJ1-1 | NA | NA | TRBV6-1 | CASSERGKNTEAFF | TGTGCCAGCAGTGAACGGGGAAAGAACACTGAAGCTTTCTTT
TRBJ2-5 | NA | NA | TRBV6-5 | CASSYGGPGETQYF | TGTGCCAGCAGTTACGGGGGGCCCGGGGAGACCCAGTACTTC
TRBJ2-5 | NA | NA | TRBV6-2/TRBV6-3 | CASSSGVQETQYF | TGTGCCAGCAGTTCGGGCGTACAAGAGACCCAGTACTTC
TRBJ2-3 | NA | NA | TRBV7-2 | CASRLTGPTDTQYF | TGTGCCAGCCGGCTTACGGGGCCCACAGATACGCAGTATTTT
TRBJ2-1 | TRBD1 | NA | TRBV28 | CASTHLTGGAYNEQFF | TGTGCCAGCACCCATTTGACAGGGGGCGCCTACAATGAGCAGTTCTTC
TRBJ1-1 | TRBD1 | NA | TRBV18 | CASSRGQGALNTEAFF | TGTGCCAGCTCACGGGGACAGGGGGCGTTGAACACTGAAGCTTTCTTT
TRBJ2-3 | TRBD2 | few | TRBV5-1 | CASSPGLAGPTDTQYF | TGCGCCAGCAGCCCGGGACTAGCGGGGCCCACAGATACGCAGTATTTT
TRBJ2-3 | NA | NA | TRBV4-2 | CASSLQWTGTDTQYF | TGTGCCAGCAGCTTACAGTGGACAGGCACAGATACGCAGTATTTT
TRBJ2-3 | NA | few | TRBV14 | CASSRRDTQYF | TGTGCCAGCAGCCGGAGAGATACGCAGTATTTT
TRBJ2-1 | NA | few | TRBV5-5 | CASSFRSEQFF | TGTGCCAGCAGCTTTCGGTCTGAGCAGTTCTTC
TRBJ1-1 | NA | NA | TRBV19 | CASSIVSGWEAFF | TGTGCCAGTAGTATAGTCTCAGGCTGGGAAGCTTTCTTT
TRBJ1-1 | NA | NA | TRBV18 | CASSPQGMNTEAFF | TGTGCCAGCTCACCACAGGGTATGAACACTGAAGCTTTCTTT